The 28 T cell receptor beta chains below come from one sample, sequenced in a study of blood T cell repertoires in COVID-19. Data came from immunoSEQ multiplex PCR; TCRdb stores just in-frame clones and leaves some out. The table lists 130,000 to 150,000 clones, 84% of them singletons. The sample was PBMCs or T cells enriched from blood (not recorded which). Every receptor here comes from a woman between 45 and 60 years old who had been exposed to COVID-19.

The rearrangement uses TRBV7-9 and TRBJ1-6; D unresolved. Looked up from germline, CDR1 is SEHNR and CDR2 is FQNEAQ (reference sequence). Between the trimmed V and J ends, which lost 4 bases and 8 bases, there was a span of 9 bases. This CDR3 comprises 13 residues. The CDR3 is CASSSPGDSPLHF. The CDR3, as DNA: TGTGCCAGCAGCTCACCGGGTGATTCACCCCTCCACTTT.

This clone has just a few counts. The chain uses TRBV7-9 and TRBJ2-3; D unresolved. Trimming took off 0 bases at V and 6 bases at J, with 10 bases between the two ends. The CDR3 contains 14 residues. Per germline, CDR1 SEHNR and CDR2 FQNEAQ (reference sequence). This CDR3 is CASSLAWSLDTQYF. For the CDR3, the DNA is TGTGCCAGCAGCTTAGCGTGGAGCTTGGATACGCAGTATTTT.

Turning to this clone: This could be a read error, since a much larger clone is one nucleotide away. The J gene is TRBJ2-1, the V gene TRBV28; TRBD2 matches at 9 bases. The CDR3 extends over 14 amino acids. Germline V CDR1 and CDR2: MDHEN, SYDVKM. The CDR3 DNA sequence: TGTGCCAGCAGCCGCGCGGGGGGGGGCAATGGGCAGTTCTTC. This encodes CASSRAGGGNGQFF.

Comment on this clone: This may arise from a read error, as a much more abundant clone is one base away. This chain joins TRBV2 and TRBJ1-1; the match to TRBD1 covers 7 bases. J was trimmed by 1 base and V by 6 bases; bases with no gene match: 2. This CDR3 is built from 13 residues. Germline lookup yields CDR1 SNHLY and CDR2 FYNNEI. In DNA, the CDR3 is TGTGCCAGCAGGCGGGACAGGAACACTGAAGCTTTCTTT. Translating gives CASRRDRNTEAFF.

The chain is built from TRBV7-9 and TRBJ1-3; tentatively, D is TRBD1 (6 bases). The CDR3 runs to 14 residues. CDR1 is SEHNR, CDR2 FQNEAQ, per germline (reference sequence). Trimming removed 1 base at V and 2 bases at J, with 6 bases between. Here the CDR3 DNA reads TGTGCCAGCAGCTTAGGGACAGCTGGAAACACCATATATTTT. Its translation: CASSLGTAGNTIYF.

The CDR3 region is CSVPRRGGAFF. CDR3 DNA: TGCAGCGTTCCGAGGCGGGGGGGTGCTTTCTTT. The chain links TRBV29-1 to TRBJ1-1; D is possibly TRBD1 (5 bases). Deletions cut 5 bases from V and 11 bases from J, with 15 bases between. CDR1 and CDR2 (germline): SQVTM, ANQGSEA. This CDR3 is 11 amino acids long.

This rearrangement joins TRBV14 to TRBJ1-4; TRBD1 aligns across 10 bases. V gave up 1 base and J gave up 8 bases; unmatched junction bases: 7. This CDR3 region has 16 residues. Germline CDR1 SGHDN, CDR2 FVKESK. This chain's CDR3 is CASSQGQGARGEKLFF. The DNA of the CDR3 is TGTGCCAGCAGCCAAGGACAGGGGGCAAGAGGGGAAAAACTGTTTTTT.

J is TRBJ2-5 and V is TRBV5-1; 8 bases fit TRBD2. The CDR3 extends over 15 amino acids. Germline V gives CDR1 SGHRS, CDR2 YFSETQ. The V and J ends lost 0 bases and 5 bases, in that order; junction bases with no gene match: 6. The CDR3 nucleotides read TGCGCCAGCAGCTTGGCGGGGGGGCCCCAGGAGACCCAGTACTTC. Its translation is CASSLAGGPQETQYF.

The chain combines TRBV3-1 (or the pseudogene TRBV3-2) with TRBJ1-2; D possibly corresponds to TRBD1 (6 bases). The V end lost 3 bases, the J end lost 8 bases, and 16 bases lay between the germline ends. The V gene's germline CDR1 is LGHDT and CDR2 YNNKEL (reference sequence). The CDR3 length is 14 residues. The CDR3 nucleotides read TGTGCCAGCAGCCAGATACAGGACAGAGAGGGCTACACCTTC. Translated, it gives CASSQIQDREGYTF.

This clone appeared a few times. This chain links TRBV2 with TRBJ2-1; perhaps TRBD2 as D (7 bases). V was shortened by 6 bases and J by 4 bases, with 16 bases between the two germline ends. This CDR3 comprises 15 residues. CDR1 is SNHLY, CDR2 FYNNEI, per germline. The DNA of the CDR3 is TGTGCCAGCAGCCAAACCCGGGGGGCTTACAATGAGCAGTTCTTC. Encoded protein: CASSQTRGAYNEQFF.

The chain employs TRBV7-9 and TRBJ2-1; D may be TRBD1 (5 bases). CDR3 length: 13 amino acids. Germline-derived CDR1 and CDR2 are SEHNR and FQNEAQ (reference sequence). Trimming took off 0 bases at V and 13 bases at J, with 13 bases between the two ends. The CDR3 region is CASSLAVQVRQFF. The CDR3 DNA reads TGTGCCAGCAGCTTAGCAGTACAGGTCCGACAGTTCTTC. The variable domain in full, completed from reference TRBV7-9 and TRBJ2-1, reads DTGVSQNPRHKITKRGQNVTFRCDPISEHNRLYWYRQTLGQGPEFLTYFQNEAQLEKSRLLSDRFSAERPKGSFSTLEIQRTEQGDSAMYLCASSLAVQVRQFFGPGTRLTVL.

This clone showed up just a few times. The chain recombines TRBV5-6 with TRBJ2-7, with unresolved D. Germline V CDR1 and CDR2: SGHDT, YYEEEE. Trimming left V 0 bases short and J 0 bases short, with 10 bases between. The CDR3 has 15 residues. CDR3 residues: CASSLGFTVSYEQYF. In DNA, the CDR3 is TGTGCCAGCAGCTTGGGGTTTACGGTCTCCTACGAGCAGTACTTC.

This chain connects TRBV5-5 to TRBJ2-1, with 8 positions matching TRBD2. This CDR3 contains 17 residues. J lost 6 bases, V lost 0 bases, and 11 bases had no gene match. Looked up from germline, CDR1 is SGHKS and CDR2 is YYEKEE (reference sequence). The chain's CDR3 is CASSLAASGLLPNEQFF. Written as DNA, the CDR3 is TGTGCCAGCAGCTTGGCGGCTAGCGGGCTCCTACCCAATGAGCAGTTCTTC.

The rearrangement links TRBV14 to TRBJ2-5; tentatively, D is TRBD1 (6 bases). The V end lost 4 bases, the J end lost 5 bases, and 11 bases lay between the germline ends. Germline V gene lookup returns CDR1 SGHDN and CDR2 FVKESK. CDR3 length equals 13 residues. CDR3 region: CASSLGGVETQYF. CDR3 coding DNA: TGTGCCAGCAGCCTTGGGGGCGTGGAGACCCAGTACTTC.

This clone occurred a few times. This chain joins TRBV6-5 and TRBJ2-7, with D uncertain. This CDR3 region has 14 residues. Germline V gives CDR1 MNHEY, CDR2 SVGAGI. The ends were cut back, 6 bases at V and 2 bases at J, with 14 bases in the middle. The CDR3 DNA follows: TGTGCCAGCAGCTCCCCCAGTCAAACCTACGAGCAGTACTTC. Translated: CASSSPSQTYEQYF.

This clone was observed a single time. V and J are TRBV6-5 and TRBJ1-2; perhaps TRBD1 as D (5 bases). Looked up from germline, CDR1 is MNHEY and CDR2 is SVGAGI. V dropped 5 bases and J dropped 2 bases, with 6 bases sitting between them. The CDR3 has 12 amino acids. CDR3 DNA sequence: TGTGCCAGCAGTCGGGGGAACTATGGCTACACCTTC. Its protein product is CASSRGNYGYTF.

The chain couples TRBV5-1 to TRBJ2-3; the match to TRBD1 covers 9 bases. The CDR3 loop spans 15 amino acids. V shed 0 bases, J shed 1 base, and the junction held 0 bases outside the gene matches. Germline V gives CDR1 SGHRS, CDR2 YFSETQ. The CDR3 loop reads CASSLGQGGTDTQYF. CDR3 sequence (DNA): TGCGCCAGCAGCTTGGGACAGGGGGGCACAGATACGCAGTATTTT.

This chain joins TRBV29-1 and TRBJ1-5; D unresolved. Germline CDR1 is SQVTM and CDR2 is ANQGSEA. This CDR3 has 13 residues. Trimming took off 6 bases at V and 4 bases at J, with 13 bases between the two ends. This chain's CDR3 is CSVGDEGNQPQHF. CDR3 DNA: TGCAGCGTCGGGGATGAGGGAAATCAGCCCCAGCATTTT.

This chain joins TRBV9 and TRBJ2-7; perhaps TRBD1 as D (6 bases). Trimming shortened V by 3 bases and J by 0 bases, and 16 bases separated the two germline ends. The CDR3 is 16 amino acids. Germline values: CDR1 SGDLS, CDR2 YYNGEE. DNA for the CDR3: TGTGCCAGCAGCGAGCAACCGAGACAGGACTCCTACGAGCAGTACTTC. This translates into CASSEQPRQDSYEQYF.

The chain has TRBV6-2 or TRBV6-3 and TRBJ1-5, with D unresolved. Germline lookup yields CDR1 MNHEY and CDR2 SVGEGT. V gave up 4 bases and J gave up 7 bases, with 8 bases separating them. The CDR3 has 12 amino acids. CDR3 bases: TGTGCCAGCAGTTTCCCGGGGCAGCCCCAGCATTTT. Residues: CASSFPGQPQHF.

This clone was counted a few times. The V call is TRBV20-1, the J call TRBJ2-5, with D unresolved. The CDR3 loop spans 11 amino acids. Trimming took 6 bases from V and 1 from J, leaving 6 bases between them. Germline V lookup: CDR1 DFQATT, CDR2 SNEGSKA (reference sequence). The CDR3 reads CSAAFQETQYF. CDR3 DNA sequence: TGCAGTGCGGCTTTCCAAGAGACCCAGTACTTC.

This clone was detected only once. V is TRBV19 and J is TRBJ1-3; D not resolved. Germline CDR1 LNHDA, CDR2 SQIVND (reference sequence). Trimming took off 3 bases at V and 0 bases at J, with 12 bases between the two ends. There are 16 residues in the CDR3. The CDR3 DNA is TGTGCCAGTAGTATCTTGGCGGTCTCCTCTGGAAACACCATATATTTT. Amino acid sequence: CASSILAVSSGNTIYF.

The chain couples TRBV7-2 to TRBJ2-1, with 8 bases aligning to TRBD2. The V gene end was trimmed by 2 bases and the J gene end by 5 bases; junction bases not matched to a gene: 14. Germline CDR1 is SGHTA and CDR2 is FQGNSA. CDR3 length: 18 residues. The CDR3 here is CASSLKVTSGGPDNEQFF. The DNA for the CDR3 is TGTGCCAGCAGCTTAAAGGTTACTAGCGGAGGGCCTGACAATGAGCAGTTCTTC.

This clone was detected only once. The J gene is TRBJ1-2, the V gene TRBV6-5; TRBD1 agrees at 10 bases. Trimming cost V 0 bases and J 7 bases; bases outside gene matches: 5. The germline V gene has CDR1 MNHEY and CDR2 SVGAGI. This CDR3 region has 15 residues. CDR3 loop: CASSYSTGGFGGYTF. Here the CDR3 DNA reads TGTGCCAGCAGTTACTCGACAGGGGGCTTTGGTGGCTACACCTTC.

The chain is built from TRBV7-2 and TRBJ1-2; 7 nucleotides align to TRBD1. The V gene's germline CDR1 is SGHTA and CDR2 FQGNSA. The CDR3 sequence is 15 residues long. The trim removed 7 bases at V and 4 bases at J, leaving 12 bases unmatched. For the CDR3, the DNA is TGTGCCAGCAACGAGGGACAGCCGGGCATCTATGGCTACACCTTC. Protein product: CASNEGQPGIYGYTF.

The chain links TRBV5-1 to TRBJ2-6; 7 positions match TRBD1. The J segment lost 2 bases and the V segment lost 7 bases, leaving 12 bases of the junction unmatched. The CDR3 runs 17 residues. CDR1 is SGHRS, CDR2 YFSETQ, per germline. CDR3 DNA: TGCGCCAGCGGCACAGGGGCCCTGGGGGCTGGGGCCAACGTCCTGACTTTC. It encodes CASGTGALGAGANVLTF.

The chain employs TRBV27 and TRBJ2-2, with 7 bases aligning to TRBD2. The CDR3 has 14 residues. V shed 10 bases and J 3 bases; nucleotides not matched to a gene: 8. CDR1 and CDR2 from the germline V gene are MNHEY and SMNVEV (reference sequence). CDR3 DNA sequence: TGTGCCACCGGCGGGGGAGGGTACACCGGGGAGCTGTTTTTT. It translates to CATGGGGYTGELFF.

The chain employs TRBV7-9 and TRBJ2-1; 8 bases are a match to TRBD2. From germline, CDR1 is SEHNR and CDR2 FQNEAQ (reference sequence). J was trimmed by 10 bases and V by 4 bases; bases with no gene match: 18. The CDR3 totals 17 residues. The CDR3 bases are TGTGCCAGCAGCTCCCCAAAGGGGCGGGAGGTCCGTGGGGAGCAGTTCTTC. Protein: CASSSPKGREVRGEQFF.